The 22 T cell receptor beta chains below were found in one sample sequenced in a study of cytomegalovirus exposure and HLA in healthy donors. It was with 60 Vbeta and 13 Jbeta primers that the PCR ran. Clones were read by immunoSEQ multiplex PCR, and TCRdb kept only the in-frame ones, dropping some. Here the sample spans some 130,000 clones, around 85% being singletons. The sequencing sample was made of PBMCs. The source of these receptors is a woman aged 25 to 39 in good health and CMV-seropositive.

The chain joins TRBV19 to TRBJ1-1, with 10 bases matching TRBD1. Germline V gives CDR1 LNHDA, CDR2 SQIVND (reference sequence). V trimming: 6 bases; J trimming: 12 bases; junction bases outside the gene matches: 13. There are 14 residues in the CDR3. DNA for the CDR3: TGTGCCAGTAGGCCACCTGGGGGGACAGGGGCACCTTTCTTT. Encoded protein: CASRPPGGTGAPFF.

V is TRBV2 and J is TRBJ2-7, with 11 positions matching TRBD2. Trimming at V came to 6 bases and at J to 2 bases, leaving 0 bases not matched to a gene. The CDR3 is 13 amino acids. Looked up from germline, CDR1 is SNHLY and CDR2 is FYNNEI. For the CDR3, the DNA is TGTGCCAGCAGGACTAGCGGGGCCTACGAGCAGTACTTC. Its translation: CASRTSGAYEQYF. The full variable domain, its missing parts supplied by reference TRBV2 and TRBJ2-7, is EPEVTQTPSHQVTQMGQEVILRCVPISNHLYFYWYRQILGQKVEFLVSFYNNEISEKSEIFDDQFSVERPDGSNFTLKIRSTKLEDSAMYFCASRTSGAYEQYFGPGTRLTVT.

V and J are TRBV28 and TRBJ1-2; the D gene is possibly TRBD1 (5 bases). This CDR3 comprises 16 residues. V lost 4 bases and J 7 bases, leaving 22 bases between the germline ends. Germline assignment: CDR1 MDHEN and CDR2 SYDVKM. CDR3 region: CASSWGGDERRGGYTF. The CDR3, as DNA: TGTGCCAGCAGTTGGGGGGGAGATGAGCGACGGGGTGGCTACACCTTC.

The chain joins TRBV2 to TRBJ1-3; D not certain. This CDR3 spans 14 amino acids. The V end lost 4 bases, the J end lost 8 bases, and 15 bases lay between the germline ends. CDR1 and CDR2 from the germline V gene are SNHLY and FYNNEI. The chain's CDR3 is CASSVMDAGDTIYF. CDR3 sequence (DNA): TGTGCCAGCAGTGTCATGGATGCGGGTGACACCATATATTTT.

The chain recombines TRBV28 with TRBJ2-3; TRBD2 matches at 8 bases. The CDR3 contains 19 residues. CDR1 and CDR2 (germline): MDHEN, SYDVKM. Unmatched junction bases numbered 15, after V lost 4 bases and J lost 0 bases. The CDR3 bases are TGTGCCAGCAGTTCCCACCCAGCGGGAGTGCGTGGTAGCACAGATACGCAGTATTTT. Translating it yields CASSSHPAGVRGSTDTQYF.

This chain joins TRBV10-3 and TRBJ2-7, with D possibly matching TRBD2 (6 bases). Trimming shortened V by 10 bases and J by 0 bases, and 13 bases separated the two germline ends. The CDR3 sequence is 13 residues long. Germline V gene data show CDR1 as ENHRY and CDR2 as SYGVKD. CDR3 sequence (DNA): TGTGCCACAAACCCCGGGGGCTCCTACGAGCAGTACTTC. Amino acid sequence: CATNPGGSYEQYF.

This sequence joins TRBV5-1 and TRBJ2-3, with 8 bases identical to TRBD1. Losses at the gene ends were 2 bases for V and 1 base for J; bases not matched to a gene: 6. The CDR3 is made up of 16 amino acids. The germline gives CDR1 SGHRS, CDR2 YFSETQ. CDR3 sequence: CASSLPTGGGTDTQYF. The CDR3 region has the DNA TGCGCCAGCAGCTTACCTACAGGGGGTGGCACAGATACGCAGTATTTT.

The rearrangement uses TRBV9 and TRBJ2-5; D is perhaps TRBD2 (5 bases). Germline V lookup: CDR1 SGDLS, CDR2 YYNGEE. The CDR3 runs 16 residues. V lost 3 bases to trimming and J lost 5 bases, with 20 bases between them. CDR3 amino acids: CASSDRADSSEETQYF. In DNA, the CDR3 is TGTGCCAGCAGCGACCGAGCGGACTCCTCAGAGGAGACCCAGTACTTC.

This rearrangement joins TRBV6-5 to TRBJ1-6; D might be TRBD1 (5 bases). Germline assignment: CDR1 MNHEY and CDR2 SVGAGI. CDR3 length: 15 residues. V was pared by 6 bases and J by 7 bases, with 16 bases between. The CDR3 loop reads CASSPGGLWNSPLHF. In nucleotides, the CDR3 is TGTGCCAGCAGCCCCGGGGGGTTGTGGAATTCACCCCTCCACTTT.

This chain links TRBV9 with TRBJ2-1, with 9 nucleotides matching TRBD2. Per germline, CDR1 SGDLS and CDR2 YYNGEE. This CDR3 has 14 residues. With V trimmed by 3 bases and J by 5 bases, 3 bases remained unmatched. The CDR3 DNA follows: TGTGCCAGCAGCGCGGGCGGGGGGGACAATGAGCAGTTCTTC. It specifies CASSAGGGDNEQFF.

There are a few counts of this clone. The chain couples TRBV2 to TRBJ1-5, with 7 positions matching TRBD1. Germline V lookup: CDR1 SNHLY, CDR2 FYNNEI. V gave up 7 bases and J gave up 4 bases; unmatched junction bases: 7. The CDR3 totals 14 residues. In DNA, the CDR3 is TGTGCCAGCAACGAGGGGGCCGAAAATCAGCCCCAGCATTTT. Amino acid sequence: CASNEGAENQPQHF.

The chain links TRBV20-1 to TRBJ1-2; no firm D call. Germline CDR1 reads DFQATT; CDR2 reads SNEGSKA (reference sequence). Trimming removed 4 bases at V and 2 bases at J, with 5 bases between. The CDR3 length is 11 residues. CDR3 sequence reads: CSATQNYGYTF. The CDR3 bases are TGCAGTGCTACCCAAAACTATGGCTACACCTTC.

The chain joins TRBV7-2 to TRBJ2-1; 9 bases map to TRBD1. The V gene end was trimmed by 5 bases and the J gene end by 3 bases; junction bases not matched to a gene: 11. CDR3 size: 17 residues. Germline CDR1 SGHTA, CDR2 FQGNSA. CDR3 amino acids: CASSPGTGLVFYNEQFF. As DNA, the CDR3 is TGTGCCAGCAGCCCTGGGACAGGGCTGGTTTTCTACAATGAGCAGTTCTTC.

The genes are TRBV18 and TRBJ2-1; 11 bases fit TRBD2. Germline V gene sequence: CDR1 KGHSH, CDR2 LQKENI. This CDR3 region has 17 residues. The trim removed 3 bases at V and 7 bases at J, leaving 11 bases unmatched. The CDR3 here is CASSPFSTSGSSNEQFF. The CDR3 DNA is TGTGCCAGCTCACCTTTCTCAACTAGCGGGAGTTCGAATGAGCAGTTCTTC. Looking up the rest from reference TRBV18 and TRBJ2-1 gives the full variable domain: NAGVMQNPRHLVRRRGQEARLRCSPMKGHSHVYWYRQLPEEGLKFMVYLQKENIIDESGMPKERFSAEFPKEGPSILRIQQVVRGDSAAYFCASSPFSTSGSSNEQFFGPGTRLTVL.

This chain uses TRBV10-3 with TRBJ2-5; D might be TRBD2 (6 bases). The CDR3 consists of 13 residues. V dropped 6 bases and J dropped 0 bases, with 8 bases sitting between them. Germline CDR1 and CDR2: ENHRY and SYGVKD. The CDR3 is CAISGTYQETQYF. CDR3 sequence (DNA): TGTGCCATCAGCGGGACTTACCAAGAGACCCAGTACTTC.

The chain joins TRBV28 to TRBJ1-5, with unresolved D. The germline V and J ends were trimmed by 6 bases and 3 bases, with 9 bases remaining between them. The CDR3 covers 13 residues. Germline values: CDR1 MDHEN, CDR2 SYDVKM. CDR3 region: CASSYSFNQPQHF. As DNA, the CDR3 is TGTGCCAGCAGCTACAGTTTCAATCAGCCCCAGCATTTT.

Details on this clone: The sample carries other DNA sequences with the same CDR3. The V and J genes are TRBV5-1 and TRBJ1-6; 10 bases fit TRBD1. Trimming took 3 bases from V and 8 from J; bases not matched to a gene: 2. From germline, CDR1 is SGHRS and CDR2 YFSETQ. This CDR3 region has 14 residues. DNA for the CDR3: TGCGCCAGCAGCTCTGGACAGGGGGATTCACCCCTCCACTTT. Its translation is CASSSGQGDSPLHF.

The genes are TRBV4-1 and TRBJ1-5; unclear D gene. Germline CDR1 reads MGHRA; CDR2 reads YSYEKL. There are 16 residues in the CDR3. With 0 bases removed from V and 2 bases from J, the gap between germline ends came to 11 bases. CDR3 DNA: TGCGCCAGCAGCCAAGAGGGAGGCGCCGGCAATCAGCCCCAGCATTTT. Amino acids: CASSQEGGAGNQPQHF.

The V and J genes are TRBV5-5 and TRBJ1-5; 10 bases match TRBD1. This CDR3 has 17 residues. Germline assignment: CDR1 SGHKS and CDR2 YYEKEE (reference sequence). J lost 0 bases, V lost 2 bases, and 5 bases had no gene match. The CDR3 loop reads CASSFGTGAYSNQPQHF. In DNA, the CDR3 is TGTGCCAGCAGCTTCGGGACAGGGGCTTATAGCAATCAGCCCCAGCATTTT.

The chain has TRBV29-1 and TRBJ1-2, with D uncertain. In germline, CDR1 is SQVTM, CDR2 ANQGSEA. The CDR3 loop spans 12 amino acids. Trimming removed 1 base at V and 4 bases at J, with 7 bases between. The CDR3 DNA is TGCAGCGTTGAAGGACTTGGCTATGGCTACACCTTC. Protein sequence: CSVEGLGYGYTF.

The CDR3 DNA reads TGCGCCAGCAGCAAAGGACAGGGCGGAACTAATGAAAAACTGTTTTTT. This gives the protein CASSKGQGGTNEKLFF. V and J are TRBV5-1 and TRBJ1-4; 8 bases align to TRBD1. V lost 4 bases to trimming and J lost 1 base; unmatched junction nucleotides: 6. CDR1 is SGHRS and CDR2 is YFSETQ in the germline V gene. The CDR3 sequence is 16 residues long.

The chain has TRBV25-1 and TRBJ2-7; maybe TRBD1 (7 bases). Trimming shortened V by 4 bases and J by 1 base, and 14 bases separated the two germline ends. Germline CDR1 is MGHDK and CDR2 is SYGVNS. The CDR3 loop spans 15 amino acids. The CDR3 DNA follows: TGTGCCAGCAGTGTCGCGGGGACAGCATCCTACGAGCAGTACTTC. Its protein product is CASSVAGTASYEQYF.